The table lists the clone carrying this T cell receptor (beta chain) with many counts. This specimen belongs to a study of T cells in Graves' hyperthyroidism and ophthalmopathy. Amplification yielded TCR beta CDR3 regions, with RNA transcripts as the source. RT-PCR in the first round (using the HTBI primer set) targeted the TCR CDR3. TCRdb reanalysed the multiplex PCR reads using MiXCR and keeps one entry per CDR3 protein. Here the sample spans 400,000 to 500,000 distinct CDR3 sequences, approximately 14% being singletons. The receptor was isolated from a woman under 30 with Graves' hyperthyroidism. Sequencing was performed on blood.

The CDR3 sequence is CSATGGGLETQYF. The DNA of the CDR3 is TGCAGTGCAACGGGTGGGGGCTTAGAGACCCAGTACTTC. The rearrangement joins TRBV20-1 to TRBJ2-5; perhaps TRBD1 as D (6 bases). Deletions cut 6 bases from V and 4 bases from J, with 15 bases between. Germline assignment: CDR1 DFQATT and CDR2 SNEGSKA (reference sequence). This CDR3 spans 13 amino acids.